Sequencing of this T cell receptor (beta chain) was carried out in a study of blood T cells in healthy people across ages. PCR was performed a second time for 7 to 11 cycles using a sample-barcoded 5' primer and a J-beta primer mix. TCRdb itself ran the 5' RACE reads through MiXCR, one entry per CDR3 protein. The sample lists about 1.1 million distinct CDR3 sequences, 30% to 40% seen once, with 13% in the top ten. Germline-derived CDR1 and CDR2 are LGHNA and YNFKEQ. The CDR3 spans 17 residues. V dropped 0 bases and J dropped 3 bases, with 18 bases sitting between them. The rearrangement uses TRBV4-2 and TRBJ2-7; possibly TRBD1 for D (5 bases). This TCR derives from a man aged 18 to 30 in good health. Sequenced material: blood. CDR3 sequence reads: CASSQDYNRYELYEQYF. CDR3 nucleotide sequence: TGTGCCAGCAGCCAAGATTATAACAGGTATGAACTCTACGAGCAGTACTTC.